Below, one T cell receptor beta chain is given with its context. Its target is unknown. Included in the TCR beta cDNA libraries were unique molecular identifiers. T cells numbering 1 to 10 million yielded roughly 0.5 million cDNA molecules. TCRdb redid the calling of the PCR reads with MiXCR, one entry per CDR3 protein. The table shows 600,000 to 700,000 distinct CDR3 sequences, with 59% occurring only once. V was trimmed by 4 bases and J by 5 bases, leaving 21 bases between them. There are 16 residues in the CDR3. CDR1 SQVTM and CDR2 ANQGSEA come from the germline V gene. The source of the sample is a study of post-analysis software for immune sequencing data. Study-wide context: The patients showed relapsing-remitting, secondary progressive and progressive-relapsing multiple sclerosis courses.

Whole-study findings and limits: Relative to controls, patients had five TRBV segments at higher frequency, with TRBV5-6, TRBV5-1 and TRBV20-1 among these. Controls had significantly higher normalized Chao1 diversity than multiple sclerosis patients. Under F measure analysis, samples from one preparation batch co-clustered strongly.

The source material was blood. The rearrangement uses TRBV29-1 and TRBJ2-1, with D hard to call. This receptor was taken from a girl aged 2-9 years with multiple sclerosis. CDR3 DNA sequence: TGCAGCGTTGGTTCGGCAGGCCAACCTATCCACAATGAGCAGTTCTTC. Translation gives CSVGSAGQPIHNEQFF.